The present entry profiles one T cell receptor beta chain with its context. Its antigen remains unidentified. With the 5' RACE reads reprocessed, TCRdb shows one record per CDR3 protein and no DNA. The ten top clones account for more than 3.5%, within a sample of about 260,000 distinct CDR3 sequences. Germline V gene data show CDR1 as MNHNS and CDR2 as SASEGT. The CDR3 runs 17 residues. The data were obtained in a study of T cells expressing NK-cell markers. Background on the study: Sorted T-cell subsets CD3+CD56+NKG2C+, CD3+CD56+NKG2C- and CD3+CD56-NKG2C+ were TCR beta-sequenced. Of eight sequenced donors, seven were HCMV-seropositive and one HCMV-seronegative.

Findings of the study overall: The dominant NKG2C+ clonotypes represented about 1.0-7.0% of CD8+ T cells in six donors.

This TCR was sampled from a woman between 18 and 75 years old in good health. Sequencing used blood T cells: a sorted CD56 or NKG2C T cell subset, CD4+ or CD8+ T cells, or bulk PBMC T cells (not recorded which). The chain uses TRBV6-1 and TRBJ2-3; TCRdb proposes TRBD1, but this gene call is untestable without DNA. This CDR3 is CASSPRGGGTSTDTQYF.